These T cell receptor beta chains were read from a single sample in a study of shared clonotypes between healthy human individuals. The data were produced by immunoSEQ multiplex PCR, yet TCRdb's version contains in-frame clones alone and is incomplete. The data contain some 2,000,000 clones, roughly 94% of them singletons. Sample: naive CD4+ T cells sorted from blood. Receptors originate from a man aged 18 to 29 in good health. Both conserved end residues are part of each CDR3. A D gene is named only where the DNA matches it firmly. Only some rows state a clone size, as once, few, many or a class for expanded clones.

V	J	size	D	CDR3	DNA
TRBV29-1	TRBJ1-4	once	NA	CSVVGSSTREKLFF	TGCAGCGTTGTCGGGTCGAGCACTAGGGAAAAACTGTTTTTT
TRBV5-6	TRBJ2-1	NA	TRBD1	CASSYTGTGFNEQFF	TGTGCCAGCAGCTATACCGGGACAGGGTTTAATGAGCAGTTCTTC
TRBV14	TRBJ2-7	NA	NA	CASSLGGGSYEQYF	TGTGCCAGCAGCCTCGGAGGGGGGTCCTACGAGCAGTACTTC
TRBV9	TRBJ2-2	NA	NA	CASSPGGTNTGELFF	TGTGCCAGCAGCCCAGGAGGGACCAACACCGGGGAGCTGTTTTTT
TRBV28	TRBJ1-5	NA	NA	CASSLLADQPQHF	TGTGCCAGCAGTTTATTAGCGGATCAGCCCCAGCATTTT
TRBV5-6	TRBJ2-7	NA	NA	CASSQRRTGLLSYEQYF	TGTGCCAGCAGCCAACGCCGAACAGGTCTACTCTCCTACGAGCAGTACTTC
TRBV10-3	TRBJ2-3	NA	TRBD1	CAISAETGGASDTQYF	TGTGCCATCAGCGCAGAGACAGGGGGAGCGTCAGATACGCAGTATTTT
TRBV4-1	TRBJ2-5	NA	NA	CASSQGLQETQYF	TGCGCCAGCAGCCAAGGACTTCAAGAGACCCAGTACTTC
TRBV28	TRBJ1-2	NA	TRBD1	CASSLSWTGGMHGYTF	TGTGCCAGCAGTTTAAGTTGGACAGGGGGCATGCATGGCTACACCTTC
TRBV19	TRBJ1-1	NA	NA	CASSPGGGPPKAFF	TGTGCCAGTAGCCCTGGGGGGGGTCCCCCAAAAGCTTTCTTT
TRBV30	TRBJ1-3	NA	TRBD1	CACGTGSHSNTIYF	TGTGCCTGCGGGACAGGGAGTCATTCAAACACCATATATTTT
TRBV4-2	TRBJ2-3	NA	NA	CASSQALETRGTDTQYF	TGTGCCAGCAGCCAAGCCCTCGAGACCCGGGGCACAGATACGCAGTATTTT
TRBV28	TRBJ1-1	NA	NA	CASRGPKTEAFF	TGTGCCAGCAGGGGGCCCAAGACTGAAGCTTTCTTT
TRBV28	TRBJ1-2	once	NA	CASSFLGGRYTF	TGTGCCAGCAGTTTTCTGGGGGGGCGCTACACCTTC
TRBV19	TRBJ1-2	once	NA	CASSHGFILGNQDGYTF	TGTGCCAGTAGTCACGGTTTTATATTGGGAAACCAGGATGGCTACACCTTC
TRBV2	TRBJ1-6	NA	TRBD1	CASSQTGTGGFSYNSPLHF	TGTGCCAGCAGCCAAACTGGGACAGGGGGCTTCTCCTATAATTCACCCCTCCACTTT
TRBV7-9	TRBJ2-1	once	NA	CASTLGDYNEQFF	TGTGCCAGCACCCTTGGGGACTACAATGAGCAGTTCTTC
TRBV2	TRBJ2-3	NA	NA	CASKRGGPTDTQYF	TGTGCCAGCAAGAGAGGGGGGCCCACAGATACGCAGTATTTT
TRBV2	TRBJ2-3	once	TRBD2	CASVSSGGPPDTQYF	TGTGCCAGCGTCTCTTCGGGGGGGCCACCAGATACGCAGTATTTT
TRBV4-3	TRBJ1-4	NA	NA	CASSQDGAKVLKLFF	TGCGCCAGCAGCCAAGATGGGGCCAAGGTACTAAAACTGTTTTTT
TRBV6-1	TRBJ1-1	once	TRBD1	CASIGGAGTEAFF	TGTGCCAGCATAGGGGGCGCGGGCACTGAAGCTTTCTTT
TRBV9	TRBJ2-7	NA	NA	CASSVGGGNSYEQYF	TGTGCCAGCAGCGTAGGAGGGGGGAACTCCTACGAGCAGTACTTC
TRBV2	TRBJ2-7	NA	NA	CASSVAGYEQYF	TGTGCCAGCAGTGTGGCGGGGTACGAGCAGTACTTC
TRBV7-2	TRBJ2-5	NA	NA	CASSDPWLGAGETQYF	TGTGCCAGCAGCGACCCATGGTTAGGGGCGGGGGAGACCCAGTACTTC
TRBV5-6	TRBJ1-2	NA	TRBD1	CASSLQTGRYGYTF	TGTGCCAGCAGCTTGCAGACAGGGCGCTATGGCTACACCTTC
TRBV6-1	TRBJ2-5	NA	NA	CASPTTKETQYF	TGTGCCAGTCCGACGACAAAAGAGACCCAGTACTTC
TRBV27	TRBJ1-2	NA	NA	CASTPTGGDYGYTF	TGTGCCAGCACCCCGACAGGCGGGGACTATGGCTACACCTTC
TRBV30	TRBJ2-5	NA	NA	CAWSVQGVETQYF	TGTGCCTGGTCAGTACAGGGTGTGGAGACCCAGTACTTC
TRBV5-8	TRBJ1-5	NA	TRBD1	CASRSTGDQPQHF	TGTGCCAGCAGGTCCACAGGGGACCAGCCCCAGCATTTT
TRBV18	TRBJ2-7	NA	TRBD1	CASSPPIRTGAEQYF	TGTGCCAGCTCACCACCGATCAGGACAGGCGCCGAGCAGTACTTC
TRBV5-1	TRBJ2-1	once	TRBD1	CASSLAGQYYNEQFF	TGCGCCAGCAGCTTGGCGGGACAGTATTACAATGAGCAGTTCTTC
TRBV6-5	TRBJ2-6	NA	NA	CASSSTWGSGANVLTF	TGTGCCAGCAGTTCCACGTGGGGGTCTGGGGCCAACGTCCTGACTTTC
TRBV14	TRBJ1-1	NA	NA	CASRVMANTEAFF	TGTGCCAGCAGGGTGATGGCGAACACTGAAGCTTTCTTT
TRBV5-4	TRBJ1-2	NA	TRBD1	CASSATGTGVGYGYTF	TGTGCCAGCAGCGCGACCGGGACAGGGGTTGGCTATGGCTACACCTTC
TRBV6-5	TRBJ1-4	NA	NA	CASSYRAGYNEKLFF	TGTGCCAGCAGTTACCGGGCCGGATATAATGAAAAACTGTTTTTT
TRBV10-3	TRBJ1-2	NA	TRBD1	CAISYPGQGNYGYTF	TGTGCCATCAGCTATCCGGGACAGGGAAACTATGGCTACACCTTC
TRBV4-1	TRBJ1-2	NA	NA	CASSLRDGDNYGYTF	TGCGCCAGCAGCCTTCGGGACGGCGATAACTATGGCTACACCTTC
TRBV5-1	TRBJ1-1	NA	NA	CASSLGENTEAFF	TGCGCCAGCAGCTTGGGGGAGAACACTGAAGCTTTCTTT
TRBV7-6	TRBJ2-5	once	TRBD2	CASSLGGGQETQYF	TGTGCCAGCAGCTTAGGGGGGGGACAAGAGACCCAGTACTTC
TRBV10-3	TRBJ2-5	NA	NA	CAISESPGIQTQYF	TGTGCCATCAGTGAGTCTCCCGGGATACAGACCCAGTACTTC
TRBV7-9	TRBJ1-1	NA	NA	CASMGSGRSNTEAFF	TGTGCCAGCATGGGGTCGGGACGTTCGAACACTGAAGCTTTCTTT
TRBV5-1	TRBJ2-7	NA	NA	CASSEARGYEQYF	TGCGCCAGCAGCGAGGCGAGGGGTTACGAGCAGTACTTC
TRBV7-9	TRBJ2-5	NA	TRBD1	CASSWGQSTQETQYF	TGTGCCAGCAGTTGGGGACAGTCGACACAAGAGACCCAGTACTTC
TRBV28	TRBJ1-2	NA	NA	CASSPQRIYGYTF	TGTGCCAGCAGTCCACAGAGGATCTATGGCTACACCTTC
TRBV7-2	TRBJ1-5	NA	NA	CASSQTGAQPQHF	TGTGCCAGCAGCCAAACAGGAGCTCAGCCCCAGCATTTT
TRBV5-6	TRBJ2-7	NA	TRBD2	CASSLGLAGEHTYEQYF	TGTGCCAGCAGCTTAGGACTAGCGGGAGAGCATACCTACGAGCAGTACTTC
TRBV30	TRBJ1-3	once	NA	CAWGPLGNTIYF	TGTGCCTGGGGTCCTCTCGGAAACACCATATATTTT
TRBV10-3	TRBJ2-7	NA	TRBD1	CAVGTVLTYEQYF	TGTGCCGTCGGGACAGTGCTGACCTACGAGCAGTACTTC
TRBV5-1	TRBJ1-3	NA	NA	CASSGGRSAGNTIYF	TGCGCCAGCAGCGGGGGCAGATCGGCTGGAAACACCATATATTTT
TRBV10-3	TRBJ1-4	NA	TRBD1	CAIRSTGFNEKLFF	TGTGCCATCAGGTCGACAGGGTTTAATGAAAAACTGTTTTTT
TRBV9	TRBJ2-6	once	TRBD1	CASSLGTGGPWGANVLTF	TGTGCCAGCAGCCTAGGGACAGGGGGCCCCTGGGGGGCCAACGTCCTGACTTTC
TRBV14	TRBJ2-7	NA	NA	CASSGLKTYEQYF	TGTGCCAGCAGCGGTTTGAAAACCTACGAGCAGTACTTC
TRBV6-5	TRBJ2-7	NA	NA	CASSQAYEQYF	TGTGCCAGCTCCCAGGCCTACGAGCAGTACTTC
TRBV18	TRBJ2-7	NA	TRBD2	CASSLFSGRAESYEQYF	TGTGCCAGCTCACTATTTAGCGGGAGGGCCGAGTCCTACGAGCAGTACTTC
TRBV7-8	TRBJ2-7	NA	NA	CASSYYEYEQYF	TGTGCCAGCAGCTACTACGAGTACGAGCAGTACTTC
TRBV7-2	TRBJ2-2	NA	NA	CASSLVIRGTGELFF	TGTGCCAGCAGCTTAGTCATCAGGGGTACCGGGGAGCTGTTTTTT
TRBV5-4	TRBJ2-5	NA	NA	CASSLGGVQETQYF	TGTGCCAGCAGCTTGGGCGGGGTCCAAGAGACCCAGTACTTC
TRBV27	TRBJ2-1	NA	NA	CASEAEQRRQDCISYNEQFF	TGTGCCAGCGAGGCGGAACAGCGAAGGCAAGATTGCATAAGCTACAATGAGCAGTTCTTC
TRBV4-2	TRBJ2-1	NA	TRBD2	CASSQDTERGGQFF	TGTGCCAGCAGCCAAGACACGGAGCGGGGGGGCCAGTTCTTC
TRBV4-3	TRBJ1-2	NA	NA	CASSRGTEGFNYGYTF	TGCGCCAGCAGCCGAGGGACGGAGGGTTTCAACTATGGCTACACCTTC